One T cell receptor beta chain is described in this entry. The antigen remains undetermined. Through a sample-barcoded 5' primer and a J-beta primer mix, a second PCR was run for about 6 to 12 cycles. Every cDNA was tagged by a template-switch adaptor with 12 random nucleotides. One entry per CDR3 protein results from TCRdb running MiXCR on the 5' RACE reads. The sample yields about 680,000 distinct CDR3 sequences, 45% to 50% seen once. Trimming stripped 5 bases from V and 0 bases from J, with 14 bases between. The CDR3 sequence is 14 residues long. Germline loops: CDR1 SQVTM, CDR2 ANQGSEA. Donor samples were obtained from healthy Caucasian individuals from Russia, aged about 6 to 95. This entry is derived from a study of blood T cells in healthy people across ages. Whole-study findings and limits: Age brought a roughly linear fall in TCR beta diversity measured per million T cells. Diversity estimates drawn from one million T cells were deemed underestimates.

This TCR was sampled from a woman aged 55 to 70 in good health. The rearrangement joins TRBV29-1 to TRBJ2-7; D is unresolved. The sample was blood. In DNA, the CDR3 is TGCAGCGTTTTGTTTTCTCAGAGCTCCTACGAGCAGTACTTC. Its translation is CSVLFSQSSYEQYF.